This T cell receptor (beta chain) was obtained from a study of preoperative IRX-2 immunotherapy in early breast cancer. The sample's treatment: preoperative locoregional IRX-2 cytokine immunotherapy. Samples came from a phase Ib trial of preoperative locoregional IRX-2 cytokine immunotherapy. Generated by immunoSEQ multiplex PCR, the TCRdb table keeps only in-frame clones and is missing some. This sample has 25,000 to 30,000 clones, with 90% found just once. From germline, CDR1 is LNHNV and CDR2 YYDKDF (reference sequence). CDR3 length: 13 amino acids. Trimming pared 0 bases from V and 5 bases from J, leaving 8 bases between.

The receptor was derived from a human donor with breast cancer. The chain links TRBV15 to TRBJ2-7; weak D call: TRBD2 (6 bases). This specimen was collected from a patient treated with IRX-2 immunotherapy. CDR3: CATSRDRGNEQYF. As DNA, the CDR3 is TGTGCCACCAGCAGAGATCGGGGGAACGAGCAGTACTTC.